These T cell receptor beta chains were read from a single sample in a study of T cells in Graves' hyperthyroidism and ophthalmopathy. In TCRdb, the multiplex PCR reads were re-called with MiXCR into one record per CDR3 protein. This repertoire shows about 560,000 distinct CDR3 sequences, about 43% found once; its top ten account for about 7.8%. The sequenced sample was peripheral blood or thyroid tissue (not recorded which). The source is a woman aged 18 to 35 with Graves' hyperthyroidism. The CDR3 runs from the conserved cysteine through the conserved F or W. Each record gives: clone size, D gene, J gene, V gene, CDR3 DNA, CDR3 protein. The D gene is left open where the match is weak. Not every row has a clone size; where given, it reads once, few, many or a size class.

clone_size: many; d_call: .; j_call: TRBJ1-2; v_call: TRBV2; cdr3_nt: TGTGCCAGCAGTGTGACCAGGGCGAGAAACTATGGCTACACCTTC; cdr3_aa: CASSVTRARNYGYTF
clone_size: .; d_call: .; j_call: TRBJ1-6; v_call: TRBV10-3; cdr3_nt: TGTGCCAGCAGTGAATTTGCAGGGAGAGATTCACCCCTCCACTTT; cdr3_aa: CASSEFAGRDSPLHF
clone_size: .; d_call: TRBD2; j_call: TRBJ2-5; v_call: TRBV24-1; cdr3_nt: TGTGCCACCAGTGATGCGGGACTAAGGAGGGAGACCCAGTACTTC; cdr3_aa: CATSDAGLRRETQYF
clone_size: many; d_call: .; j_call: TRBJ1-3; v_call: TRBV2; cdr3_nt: TGTGCCAGCAGTGAGAGCTTCTCTGGAAACACCATATATTTT; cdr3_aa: CASSESFSGNTIYF
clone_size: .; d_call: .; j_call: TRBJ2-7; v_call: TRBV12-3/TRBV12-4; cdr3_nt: TGTGCCAGCAGTTTGGGGTTCGGGTCCGAGCAGTACTTC; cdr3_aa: CASSLGFGSEQYF
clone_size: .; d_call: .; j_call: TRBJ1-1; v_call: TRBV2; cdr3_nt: TGTGCCAGCAGTGATAGCGGGGGGGAACGAGCTTTCTTT; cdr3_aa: CASSDSGGERAFF
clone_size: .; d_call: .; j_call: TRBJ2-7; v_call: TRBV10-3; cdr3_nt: TGTGCCATCAGAGGGACAACAGATTCCTACGGGCAGTACTTC; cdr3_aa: CAIRGTTDSYGQYF
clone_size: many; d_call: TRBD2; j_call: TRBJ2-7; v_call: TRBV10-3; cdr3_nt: TGTGCCATCAGTGAGCAGGGACTAATCGCCGAGCAGTACTTC; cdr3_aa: CAISEQGLIAEQYF
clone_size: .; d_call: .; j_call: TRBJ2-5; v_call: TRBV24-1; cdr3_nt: TGTGCCACCAGTGATTTGTGGAGGGAGACCCAGTACTTC; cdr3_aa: CATSDLWRETQYF
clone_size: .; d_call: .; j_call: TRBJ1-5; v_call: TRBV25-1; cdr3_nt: TGTGCCAGCAGTGAATTGGGCAAGGGACAGCCCCAGCATTTT; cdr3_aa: CASSELGKGQPQHF
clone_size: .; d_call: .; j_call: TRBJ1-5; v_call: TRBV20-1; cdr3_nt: TGCAGTGCTAGCGAACGGGGTCTCAGAGTGGGTCAGCCCCAGCATTTT; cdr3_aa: CSASERGLRVGQPQHF
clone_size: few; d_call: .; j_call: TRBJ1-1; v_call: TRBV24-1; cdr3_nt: TGTGCCACCAGTATGGGCCCCACTGAAGCTTTCTTT; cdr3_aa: CATSMGPTEAFF
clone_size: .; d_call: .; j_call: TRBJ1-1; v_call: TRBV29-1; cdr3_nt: TGCAGCTCCGGGACGGGGAACACTGAAGCTTTCTTT; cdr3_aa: CSSGTGNTEAFF
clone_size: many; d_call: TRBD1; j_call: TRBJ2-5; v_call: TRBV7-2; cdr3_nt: TGTGCCAGCAGCCACGACAGGGGTCAAGAGACCCAGTACTTC; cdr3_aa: CASSHDRGQETQYF
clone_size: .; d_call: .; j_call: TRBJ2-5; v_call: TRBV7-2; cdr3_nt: TGTGCCAGCAGCCAGAGAGGACAGTACTTC; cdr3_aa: CASSQRGQYF
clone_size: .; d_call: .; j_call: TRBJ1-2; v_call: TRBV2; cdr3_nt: TGTGCTAGAGGGGGAAGAGGGGCTGGCTACACCTTC; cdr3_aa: CARGGRGAGYTF
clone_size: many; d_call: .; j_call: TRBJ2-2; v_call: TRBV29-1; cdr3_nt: TGCAGCGTTGAAGCGCCCGCGGACGGGGAGCTGTTTTTT; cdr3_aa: CSVEAPADGELFF
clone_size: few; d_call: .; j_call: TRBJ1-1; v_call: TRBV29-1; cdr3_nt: TGCAGCGTTGTGAGGGGTCGGCGGGCTTTCTTT; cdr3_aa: CSVVRGRRAFF
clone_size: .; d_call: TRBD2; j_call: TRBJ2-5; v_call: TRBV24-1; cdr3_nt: TGTGCCACCAGTGATTTATTCGGGAGGGTAGAGACCCAGTACTTC; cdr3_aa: CATSDLFGRVETQYF
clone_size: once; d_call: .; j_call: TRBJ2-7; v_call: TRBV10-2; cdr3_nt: TGTGCCAGCTCTCCGGGGCTAGCCCAACCCTCCGACGAGCAGTACTTC; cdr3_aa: CASSPGLAQPSDEQYF
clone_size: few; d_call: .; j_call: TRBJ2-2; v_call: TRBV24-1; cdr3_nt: TGTGCCACCAGTGATTTGTCGGGTTTAGCAGGGACCGGGGAGCTGTTTTTT; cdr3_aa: CATSDLSGLAGTGELFF
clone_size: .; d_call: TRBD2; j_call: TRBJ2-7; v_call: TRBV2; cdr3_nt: TGTGCCAGCGGATCTAGCGGGAGGGCGTACGAGCAGTACTTC; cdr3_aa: CASGSSGRAYEQYF
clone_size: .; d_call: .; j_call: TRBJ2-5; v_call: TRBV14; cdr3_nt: TGTGCCAGCAGCCAAAACCGTCAAGGGACCCAGTACTTC; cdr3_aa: CASSQNRQGTQYF
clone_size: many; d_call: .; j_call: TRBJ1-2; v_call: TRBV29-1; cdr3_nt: TGCAGCGTTGAAGGACAAGGCTACACCTTC; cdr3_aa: CSVEGQGYTF
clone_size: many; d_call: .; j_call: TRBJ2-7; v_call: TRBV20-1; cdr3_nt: TGCAGTGCTAGTGAGCTAGCCCACGAGCAGTACTTC; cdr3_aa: CSASELAHEQYF
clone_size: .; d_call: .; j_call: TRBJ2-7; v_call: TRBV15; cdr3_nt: TGTGCCACCAGCAGAGATGGGACGGATTCCTACGAGCAGTACTTC; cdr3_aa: CATSRDGTDSYEQYF
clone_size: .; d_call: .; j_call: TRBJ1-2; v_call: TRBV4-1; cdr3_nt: TGCGCCAGCAGCCAAGAAGGCGGGCAACGGGGCTACACCTTC; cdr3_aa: CASSQEGGQRGYTF
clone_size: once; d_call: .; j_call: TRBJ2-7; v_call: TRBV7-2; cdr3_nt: TGTGCCAGCATAAGATCTCTTACAGGGTCATACGAGCAGTACTTC; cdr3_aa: CASIRSLTGSYEQYF
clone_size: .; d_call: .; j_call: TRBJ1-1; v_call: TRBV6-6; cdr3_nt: TGTGCCAGCATCAAGGGCGGAAACACTGAAGCTTTCTTT; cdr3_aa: CASIKGGNTEAFF
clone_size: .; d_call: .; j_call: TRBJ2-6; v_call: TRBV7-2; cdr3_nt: TGCGCCAGCAGCTCTCCCCCCGGGGCCAACGTCCTGACTTTC; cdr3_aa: CASSSPPGANVLTF
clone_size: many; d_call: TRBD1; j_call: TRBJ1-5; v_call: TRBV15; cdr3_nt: TGTGCCACCAGCGTCGGGACAGGGTATCAGCCCCAGCATTTT; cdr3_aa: CATSVGTGYQPQHF
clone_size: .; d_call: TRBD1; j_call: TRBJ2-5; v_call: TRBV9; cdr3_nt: TGTGCCAGTAGTATAAGGGACAGGGTTGGGCAAGAGACCCAGTACTTC; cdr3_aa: CASSIRDRVGQETQYF
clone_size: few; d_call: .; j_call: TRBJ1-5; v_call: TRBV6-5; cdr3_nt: TGTGCCAGCAGTTACTCGGCCTATAGCAATCAGCCCCAGCATTTT; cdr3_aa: CASSYSAYSNQPQHF
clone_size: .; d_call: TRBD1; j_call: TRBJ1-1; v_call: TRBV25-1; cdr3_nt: TGTGCCAGCAGTTCCGCGACAGGGGTGGGCACTGAAGCTTTCTTT; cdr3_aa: CASSSATGVGTEAFF
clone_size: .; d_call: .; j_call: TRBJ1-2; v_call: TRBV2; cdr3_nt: TGTGCCAGCAGTGTGGGGGGACGTGGCTATGGCTACACCTTC; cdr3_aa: CASSVGGRGYGYTF
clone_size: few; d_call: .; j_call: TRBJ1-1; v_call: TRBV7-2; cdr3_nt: TGTGCCAGCAGTGATCGAGGAGTTCGGACTGAAGCTTTCTTT; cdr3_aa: CASSDRGVRTEAFF
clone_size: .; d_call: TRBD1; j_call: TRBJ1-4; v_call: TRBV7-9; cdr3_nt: TGTGCCAGCAGCCTCGGACAGGCCGGGGACGAAAAACTGTTTTTT; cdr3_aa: CASSLGQAGDEKLFF
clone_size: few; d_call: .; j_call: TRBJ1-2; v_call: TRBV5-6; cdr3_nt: TGTGCCAGCAGCTTCGGCAGGGTCTATGGCTACACCTTC; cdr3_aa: CASSFGRVYGYTF
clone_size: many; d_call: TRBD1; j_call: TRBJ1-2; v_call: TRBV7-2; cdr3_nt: TGTGCCAGCAACATAGACAGGGCCGATGGCTACACCTTC; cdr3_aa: CASNIDRADGYTF
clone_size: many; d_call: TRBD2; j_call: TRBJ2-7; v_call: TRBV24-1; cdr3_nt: TGTGCCACCAGTGACCCTGGGACTAGCGGGAGCTACGAGCAGTACTTC; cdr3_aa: CATSDPGTSGSYEQYF